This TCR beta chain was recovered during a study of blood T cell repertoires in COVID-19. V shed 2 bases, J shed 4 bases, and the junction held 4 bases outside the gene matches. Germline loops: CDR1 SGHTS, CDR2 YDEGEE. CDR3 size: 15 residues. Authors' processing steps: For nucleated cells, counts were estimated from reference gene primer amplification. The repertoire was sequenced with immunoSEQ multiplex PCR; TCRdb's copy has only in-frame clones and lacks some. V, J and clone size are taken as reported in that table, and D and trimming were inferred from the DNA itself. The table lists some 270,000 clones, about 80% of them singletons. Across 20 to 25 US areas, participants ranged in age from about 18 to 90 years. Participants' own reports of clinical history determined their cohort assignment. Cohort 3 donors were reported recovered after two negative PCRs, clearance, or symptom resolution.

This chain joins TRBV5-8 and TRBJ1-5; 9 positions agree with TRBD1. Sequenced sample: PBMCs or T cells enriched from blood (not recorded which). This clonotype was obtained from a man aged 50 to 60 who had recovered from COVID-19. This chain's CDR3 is CASSFPDRGNQPQHF. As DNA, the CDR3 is TGTGCCAGCAGCTTCCCGGACAGGGGAAATCAGCCCCAGCATTTT.